A selection of T cell receptor beta chains follows, all from one sample in a study of cytomegalovirus exposure and HLA in healthy donors. Some clones are missing from TCRdb's copy, which holds only in-frame ones; the method was immunoSEQ multiplex PCR. The sample holds 150,000 or so clones, approximately 72% seen once. What was sequenced was PBMCs. Source of these receptors: a female donor in good health and CMV-seronegative. Both conserved end residues are trimmed from each CDR3.

J gene,V gene,CDR3 protein
TRBJ2-3,TRBV10-2,ASRGLAGGQGTDTQY
TRBJ2-3,TRBV2,ASSDQRTGGPDTQY
TRBJ1-2,TRBV2,ASNVIGAGGYT
TRBJ2-5,TRBV25-1,ASSGSRGETQY
TRBJ1-4,TRBV5-1,ASSWQGTTNEKLF
TRBJ1-2,TRBV5-4,ASESAGDSNYGYT
TRBJ2-7,TRBV13,ASSGAQAGVIRYEQY
TRBJ2-2,TRBV11-3,ASSLGQGASTGELF
TRBJ1-4,TRBV7-9,ASSFMGSNEKLF
TRBJ1-1,TRBV5-4,ASSNRGGSTEAF
TRBJ1-3,TRBV18,ASSPPGTYGNTIY
TRBJ2-7,TRBV6-1,ASLFIQEDEQY
TRBJ1-3,TRBV12-5,ASGRDSGNTIY
TRBJ2-7,TRBV4-2,ASSQAPGGGSYEQY
TRBJ2-1,TRBV6-6,ASRETGQDNEQF
TRBJ1-1,TRBV6-5,ASTQIPTGFTEAF
TRBJ2-5,TRBV11-3,ASSLDPGEETQY
TRBJ1-4,TRBV18,ASSPPGATNEKLF
TRBJ2-3,TRBV5-8,ASSFFTGGTDTQY
TRBJ2-1,TRBV7-9,ASSPVPGLGGGDEQF
TRBJ2-7,TRBV28,ASSPRSVAIEQY
TRBJ1-5,TRBV7-3,ASSTAPGTAPNSNQPQH
TRBJ2-2,TRBV7-7,ASSPAFASGELF
TRBJ2-7,TRBV5-6,ASSPDRGWEY
TRBJ2-5,TRBV29-1,SGGGPRGETQY
TRBJ1-2,TRBV9,ASSESDSRSEGYT
TRBJ1-1,TRBV19,ASSIGGGPLNTEAF
TRBJ2-2,TRBV18,ASSPRDRQPNTGELF
TRBJ1-1,TRBV7-2,ASSLAGEAF
TRBJ1-3,TRBV7-9,ASSSTPGQELGNTIY
TRBJ2-5,TRBV4-2,ASSQDRAGGAKLQETQY
TRBJ1-6,TRBV28,ASSSGQGNSPLH
TRBJ1-1,TRBV5-4,ASSLEQGVFPAF
TRBJ2-1,TRBV5-1,ASSLDGGADNEQF
TRBJ1-1,TRBV6-1,ASSEQAHGQGDRGAF
TRBJ2-1,TRBV5-1,ASSLFGNSYNEQF
TRBJ2-7,TRBV5-4,ASSLRDRILYEQY
TRBJ2-7,TRBV7-2,ASSLDIEKPSYEQY
TRBJ1-4,TRBV28,ASSTYRAPNEKLF